Detailed here is one T cell receptor beta chain. Produced via immunoSEQ multiplex PCR; TCRdb's table is partial and in-frame only. The sample holds 150,000 to 200,000 clones; 85% to 95% are singletons and the top ten take roughly 1.3%. This sample was taken from a study of control samples from healthy donors and cancer patients. The sequenced sample was blood. The clonotype comes from a woman between 18 and 30 years old in good health.

In DNA, the CDR3 is TGTGCCAGCCACCCTATGGGACCCCAAGAGACCCAGTACTTC. Translating gives CASHPMGPQETQYF. This sequence joins TRBV6-6 and TRBJ2-5; D possibly matches TRBD1 or TRBD2 (5 bases each). The CDR3 extends over 14 amino acids. CDR1 and CDR2 from the germline V gene are MNHNY and SVGAGI (reference sequence). The V and J ends lost 8 bases and 1 base respectively, with 14 bases between them.